This TCR beta chain is drawn from a study of CD8 T cells in ankylosing spondylitis. Findings and caveats of the study: What seemed typical of ankylosing spondylitis blood was a TCR beta motif built from several highly homologous variants.

For this clonotype: Its antigen remains unidentified.

MiXCR, applied by TCRdb to the 5' RACE reads, yields one record per CDR3 protein. Counted here are 700,000 to 1,000,000 distinct CDR3 sequences, roughly 10% occurring once; the ten biggest clones make up around 0.51%. CDR3 length equals 13 residues. With 8 bases removed from V and 12 bases from J, the gap between germline ends came to 22 bases. Germline V lookup: CDR1 MDHEN, CDR2 SYDVKM. The clonotype originates from a male donor with ankylosing spondylitis. Input material: blood, either unsorted or a sorted T cell fraction (not recorded which). The chain is built from TRBV28 and TRBJ1-2, with D maybe TRBD1 (5 bases). The chain's CDR3 is CASSSQGRVDDTF. CDR3 nucleotides: TGTGCCAGCTCCTCCCAGGGCAGGGTCGACGACACCTTC.